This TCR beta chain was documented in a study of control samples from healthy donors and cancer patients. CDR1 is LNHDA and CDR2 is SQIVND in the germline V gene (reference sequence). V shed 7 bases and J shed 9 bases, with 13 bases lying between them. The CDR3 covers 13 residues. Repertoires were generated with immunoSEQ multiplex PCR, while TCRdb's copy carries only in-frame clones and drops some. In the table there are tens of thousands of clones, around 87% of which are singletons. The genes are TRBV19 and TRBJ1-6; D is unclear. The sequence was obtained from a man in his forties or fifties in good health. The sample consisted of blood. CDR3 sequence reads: CASTQTKGSPLHF. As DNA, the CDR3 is TGTGCCAGTACACAGACAAAGGGTTCACCCCTCCACTTT.